This TCR beta chain was captured in a study of blood T cells in healthy people across ages. Study results and caveats: Using unsorted PBMCs precluded a conclusive naive versus antigen-experienced comparison. In the absence of known donor CMV status, changes in expanded clonotypes were possibly confounded.

In regard to this clonotype: Its matching antigen is unknown.

A sample-barcoded 5' primer and a J-beta primer mix were used in a second PCR of roughly 6 to 11 cycles. Each CDR3 protein is one row after TCRdb ran MiXCR on the 5' RACE reads. This sample has about 1 million distinct CDR3 sequences, with 40% to 55% found just once. Sequenced material: blood. The clonotype originates from a woman aged 55-70 years in good health.

Here the CDR3 DNA reads TGTGCCAGCGGGGAAACAGGGGAAGGAGAGACCCAGTACTTC. It translates to CASGETGEGETQYF. The rearrangement uses TRBV6-6 and TRBJ2-5; 7 positions agree with TRBD1. Germline V gives CDR1 MNHNY, CDR2 SVGAGI (reference sequence). The V and J ends lost 8 bases and 4 bases, in that order; junction bases with no gene match: 10. This CDR3 is built from 14 residues.